Shown below are 22 T cell receptor beta chains from a single sample sequenced in a study of T cells in narcolepsy. Measured with immunoSEQ multiplex PCR; TCRdb has only the in-frame clones, and not every one. Among roughly 8,100 clones listed, roughly 57% were seen once. Sequencing was performed on CD45RA- memory CD8+ T cells from PBMCs. These receptors all come from a human donor with narcolepsy.

The chain uses TRBV7-6 and TRBJ2-5, with a tentative D call TRBD1 (5 bases). The CDR3 loop spans 12 amino acids. V shed 6 bases and J shed 2 bases, with 7 bases lying between them. The germline CDR1 and CDR2 sequences are SGHVS and FNYEAQ. CDR3 nucleotides: TGTGCCAGCAGTGACAGTCAAGAGACCCAGTACTTC. It specifies CASSDSQETQYF.

The chain has TRBV7-8 and TRBJ1-1; possibly TRBD1 for D (5 bases). V was pared by 1 base and J by 4 bases, with 10 bases between. CDR3 length equals 14 residues. Germline V lookup: CDR1 SGHVS, CDR2 FQNEAQ. The CDR3 spells CASSLGGAVTEAFF. CDR3 sequence (DNA): TGTGCCAGCAGCTTAGGGGGCGCGGTCACTGAAGCTTTCTTT.

This chain links TRBV7-9 with TRBJ1-2; D gene ambiguous. Germline CDR1 and CDR2: SEHNR and FQNEAQ (reference sequence). There are 16 residues in the CDR3. Trimming took off 3 bases at V and 8 bases at J, with 22 bases between the two ends. CDR3 sequence: CASSLGVSGGSWGYTF. For the CDR3, the DNA is TGTGCCAGCAGCTTGGGCGTAAGCGGCGGATCTTGGGGCTACACCTTC. Drawing the rest from reference TRBV7-9 and TRBJ1-2, the complete variable domain is DTGVSQNPRHKITKRGQNVTFRCDPISEHNRLYWYRQTLGQGPEFLTYFQNEAQLEKSRLLSDRFSAERPKGSFSTLEIQRTEQGDSAMYLCASSLGVSGGSWGYTFGSGTRLTVV.

This clone was detected a few times. V usage is TRBV5-4 and J usage is TRBJ2-6; unclear D gene. Germline assignment: CDR1 SGHNT and CDR2 YYREEE (reference sequence). The CDR3 runs to 18 residues. The V gene lost 0 bases and the J gene lost 0 bases, with 13 bases spanning the gap. The chain's CDR3 is CASSLESGSYSGANVLTF. The CDR3 DNA is TGTGCCAGCAGCTTGGAGTCAGGCAGCTACTCTGGGGCCAACGTCCTGACTTTC.

The J gene is TRBJ2-5, the V gene TRBV5-1; D call uncertain. This CDR3 is built from 11 residues. The germline V and J ends were trimmed by 2 bases and 7 bases, with 6 bases remaining between them. CDR1 is SGHRS and CDR2 is YFSETQ in the germline V gene. The CDR3 protein is CASSLEGTQYF. The DNA for the CDR3 is TGCGCCAGCAGCTTAGAAGGGACCCAGTACTTC.

This clone was seen a few times. A single base is all that separates this from a far larger clone, so a read error is likely. CDR3 amino acids: CASCKDPGGNTEAFF. CDR3 DNA sequence: TGTGCCAGCTGCAAAGATCCGGGGGGGAACACTGAAGCTTTCTTT. This sequence joins TRBV21-1 and TRBJ1-1. TRBV21-1 is reported as a pseudogene. The CDR3 runs to 15 residues.

V gene TRBV4-3 combines with J gene TRBJ2-1, with TRBD2 matching 7 bases. The V segment lost 0 bases and the J segment 9 bases; nucleotides outside the gene matches: 8. The CDR3 runs to 15 residues. The germline CDR1 and CDR2 sequences are LGHNA and YSLEER. The CDR3 region is CASSQEWWGEGEQFF. The CDR3 DNA reads TGCGCCAGCAGCCAAGAGTGGTGGGGGGAGGGTGAGCAGTTCTTC.

This clone was counted many times. This clone may be a read error of a much larger clone one base away. Other DNA sequences in this specimen translate into the identical CDR3. The chain joins TRBV13 to TRBJ2-7; D assignment may be TRBD1 or TRBD2 (6 bases each). Germline V CDR1 and CDR2: PRHDT, FYEKMQ (reference sequence). The CDR3 is 18 residues long. The CDR3: CARSSRGIGGPNSYEQYF. The CDR3 DNA reads as TGTGCCCGCAGCTCTAGGGGGATAGGGGGGCCTAACTCCTACGAGCAGTACTTC.

The chain joins TRBV29-1 to TRBJ1-1, with D possibly being TRBD1 (5 bases). Trimming took 7 bases from V and 5 from J, leaving 11 bases between them. The V gene's germline CDR1 is SQVTM and CDR2 ANQGSEA. The CDR3 totals 11 residues. The CDR3 nucleotides are TGCAGCGCCAGGGAGTCGACTGAAGCTTTCTTT. Its translation: CSARESTEAFF.

As DNA, the CDR3 is TGTGCCAGCAGCACCGAGCGGGGGACCTACGAGCAGTACTTC. Translated, it gives CASSTERGTYEQYF. This chain joins TRBV6-5 and TRBJ2-7; TRBD2 agrees at 8 bases. From germline, CDR1 is MNHEY and CDR2 SVGAGI. This CDR3 is 14 amino acids long. V shed 6 bases, J shed 2 bases, and the junction held 6 bases outside the gene matches.

Only one count was recorded for this clone. J is TRBJ1-2 and V is TRBV4-1, with D maybe TRBD1 (6 bases). The germline V gene encodes CDR1 MGHRA and CDR2 YSYEKL. CDR3 length: 19 residues. Trimming removed 0 bases from V and 8 bases from J, with 28 bases in between. The DNA of the CDR3 is TGCGCCAGCAGCCAAGATTCCTCCATCTACTCAGGGGCCACGAGGGGCTACACCTTC. It encodes CASSQDSSIYSGATRGYTF.

This chain joins TRBV5-4 and TRBJ1-1, with 10 nucleotides matching TRBD1. Unmatched junction bases numbered 6, after V lost 3 bases and J lost 7 bases. This CDR3 contains 14 residues. Germline V gene data show CDR1 as SGHNT and CDR2 as YYREEE (reference sequence). CDR3 DNA: TGTGCCAGCAGCTCAGGACAGGGGGGAGTTGAAGCTTTCTTT. Translation: CASSSGQGGVEAFF.

The CDR3 region has the DNA TGTGCCAGCAGTGAAGGGGCCTATGGCTACACCTTC. It codes for CASSEGAYGYTF. The chain recombines TRBV6-1 with TRBJ1-2; no definite D call. Germline CDR1 reads MNHNS; CDR2 reads SASEGT. This CDR3 has 12 amino acids. The ends were cut back, 1 base at V and 4 bases at J, with 4 bases in the middle.

This chain's CDR3 is CATRGRMNTEAFF. Here the CDR3 DNA reads TGTGCCACCAGAGGGCGGATGAACACTGAAGCTTTCTTT. The rearrangement joins TRBV28 to TRBJ1-1, with D unresolved. V was pared by 10 bases and J by 0 bases, with 12 bases between. The CDR3 length is 13 residues. Looked up from germline, CDR1 is MDHEN and CDR2 is SYDVKM.

The chain is built from TRBV28 and TRBJ2-7; tentatively, D is TRBD1 (6 bases). CDR1 MDHEN and CDR2 SYDVKM come from the germline V gene. The CDR3 has 14 residues. The V end was cut by 3 bases, the J end by 9 bases, with 18 bases between. The CDR3 DNA sequence: TGTGCCAGCAGTTTGCAGGGGTTATTCGATGGGCAGTACTTC. This sequence encodes CASSLQGLFDGQYF.

V and J are TRBV6-5 and TRBJ2-2, with TRBD2 as a possible D gene (6 bases). Per the germline V gene, CDR1 is MNHEY and CDR2 is SVGAGI. The CDR3 length is 14 residues. Deletions cut 4 bases from V and 3 bases from J, with 9 bases between. CDR3 region: CASSLAEYTGELFF. The CDR3 DNA reads TGTGCCAGCAGTTTAGCGGAGTACACCGGGGAGCTGTTTTTT.

The chain couples TRBV9 to TRBJ2-7, with D perhaps matching TRBD1 or TRBD2 (5 bases each). CDR3 length: 14 residues. Between the trimmed V and J ends, which lost 3 bases and 7 bases, there was a span of 17 bases. Germline V gives CDR1 SGDLS, CDR2 YYNGEE. CDR3 region: CASSEGRGILEQYF. The CDR3 DNA reads TGTGCCAGCAGCGAGGGGAGAGGCATCTTGGAGCAGTACTTC.

Of note for this clone: One end of the junction does not line up with germline, which may come from a read error. The CDR3 loop reads CAGSFTGVYEQYF. CDR3 DNA sequence: TGTGCCGGCAGTTTCACAGGGGTCTACGAGCAGTACTTC. The chain couples TRBV27 to TRBJ2-7; TRBD1 matches at 7 bases. The CDR3 sequence is 13 residues long. Germline CDR1 MNHEY, CDR2 SMNVEV (reference sequence).

V gene TRBV9 combines with J gene TRBJ2-3, with 11 nucleotides matching TRBD2. CDR1 and CDR2 from the germline V gene are SGDLS and YYNGEE. With 5 bases clipped from V and 2 bases from J, the junction kept 1 base outside the gene matches. This CDR3 has 14 residues. The CDR3: CASSSGGATDTQYF. In DNA form, the CDR3 reads TGTGCCAGCAGTAGCGGGGGGGCCACAGATACGCAGTATTTT. Combining the CDR3 with reference TRBV9 and TRBJ2-3 gives the whole variable domain DSGVTQTPKHLITATGQRVTLRCSPRSGDLSVYWYQQSLDQGLQFLIQYYNGEERAKGNILERFSAQQFPDLHSELNLSSLELGDSALYFCASSSGGATDTQYFGPGTRLTVL.

There are a few counts of this clone. The J gene is TRBJ1-4, the V gene TRBV6-1; 9 bases line up with TRBD1. The V and J ends lost 3 bases and 4 bases, in that order; junction bases with no gene match: 3. The germline CDR1 and CDR2 sequences are MNHNS and SASEGT. The CDR3 totals 15 residues. CDR3 sequence reads: CASSDWTGVNEKLFF. CDR3 bases: TGTGCCAGCAGTGACTGGACAGGGGTTAATGAAAAACTGTTTTTT.

V gene TRBV28 combines with J gene TRBJ2-5; 9 bases are a match to TRBD1. CDR3 size: 14 residues. J was trimmed by 4 bases and V by 7 bases; bases with no gene match: 7. Germline loops: CDR1 MDHEN, CDR2 SYDVKM. The chain's CDR3 is CASNLQGARETQYF. Here the CDR3 DNA reads TGTGCCAGCAATCTACAGGGGGCGCGAGAGACCCAGTACTTC.

This clone was seen more than once but under ten times. The chain uses TRBV5-6 and TRBJ2-7, with TRBD1 as a possible D gene (6 bases). Trimming took off 3 bases at V and 3 bases at J, with 7 bases between the two ends. The germline gives CDR1 SGHDT, CDR2 YYEEEE. The CDR3 has 12 residues. CDR3 in amino acids: CASSSGDYEQYF. In DNA form, the CDR3 reads TGTGCCAGCAGCTCAGGGGACTACGAGCAGTACTTC.